This is a list of T cell receptor beta chains from one sample in a study of technical replicates of blood from a handful of donors. Generated by immunoSEQ multiplex PCR, the TCRdb table keeps only in-frame clones and is missing some. This sample has about 82,000 clones; roughly 95% occur once, and the top ten carry around 0.35%. Specimen: T cells isolated from PBMCs. Every receptor here comes from a human donor in good health. Each CDR3 is given with its conserved first and last residue. Each record gives: clone size, V gene, CDR3 length, D gene, J gene, CDR3 protein, CDR3 DNA. A D gene is named only where the DNA matches it firmly. Only part of the rows carry a size: once, few, many, or a class if the clone is expanded.

size: .; V: TRBV18; length: 14; D: .; J: TRBJ2-7; CDR3: CASSPRGAADEQYF; DNA: TGTGCCAGCTCACCTCGGGGGGCAGCAGACGAGCAGTACTTC
size: .; V: TRBV11-2; length: 13; D: TRBD1; J: TRBJ2-3; CDR3: CASSPSRQGTQYF; DNA: TGTGCCAGCAGCCCAAGTCGACAGGGGACGCAGTATTTT
size: .; V: TRBV30; length: 11; D: TRBD1; J: TRBJ2-4; CDR3: CAWRKGQGFNF; DNA: TGTGCCTGGAGAAAGGGACAGGGCTTTAACTTC
size: .; V: TRBV18; length: 13; D: .; J: TRBJ2-5; CDR3: CASSPPLVETQYF; DNA: TGTGCCAGCTCACCACCTCTTGTGGAGACCCAGTACTTC
size: .; V: TRBV28; length: 16; D: TRBD1; J: TRBJ2-3; CDR3: CASSSPGQGGTDTQYF; DNA: TGTGCCAGCAGTTCCCCTGGACAGGGCGGCACAGATACGCAGTATTTT
size: .; V: TRBV5-6; length: 15; D: .; J: TRBJ2-6; CDR3: CASSLGGPGANVLTF; DNA: TGTGCCAGCAGCTTGGGTGGGCCTGGGGCCAACGTCCTGACTTTC
size: .; V: TRBV6-1; length: 12; D: .; J: TRBJ1-5; CDR3: CASRENNQPQHF; DNA: TGTGCCAGCAGGGAGAACAATCAGCCCCAGCATTTT
size: .; V: TRBV7-8; length: 14; D: TRBD2; J: TRBJ2-1; CDR3: CASSLLAGTNEQFF; DNA: TGTGCCAGCAGCTTACTAGCGGGGACAAATGAGCAGTTCTTC
size: .; V: TRBV27; length: 15; D: TRBD1; J: TRBJ2-1; CDR3: CASSTPGQGTNEQFF; DNA: TGTGCCAGCAGTACCCCGGGACAGGGTACAAATGAGCAGTTCTTC
size: once; V: TRBV6-5; length: 13; D: .; J: TRBJ1-1; CDR3: CASSLYKNTEAFF; DNA: TGTGCCAGCTCCCTTTACAAGAACACTGAAGCTTTCTTT
size: .; V: TRBV19; length: 12; D: .; J: TRBJ1-4; CDR3: CASRQGFEKLFF; DNA: TGTGCCAGTAGACAGGGTTTTGAAAAACTGTTTTTT
size: .; V: TRBV27; length: 14; D: TRBD2; J: TRBJ2-7; CDR3: CASSLGSGRGEQYF; DNA: TGTGCCAGCAGTTTAGGTAGCGGGAGAGGCGAGCAGTACTTC
size: .; V: TRBV9; length: 17; D: TRBD1; J: TRBJ2-6; CDR3: CASSVTGTGAGANVLTF; DNA: TGTGCCAGCAGCGTGACCGGGACAGGGGCTGGGGCCAACGTCCTGACTTTC
size: .; V: TRBV27; length: 15; D: .; J: TRBJ2-7; CDR3: CASSFLQTGSYEQYF; DNA: TGTGCCAGCAGTTTCCTCCAGACAGGCTCCTACGAGCAGTACTTC
size: .; V: TRBV4-2; length: 19; D: .; J: TRBJ1-4; CDR3: CASSQVYRTVGSSNEKLFF; DNA: TGTGCCAGCAGCCAAGTTTACAGGACAGTCGGTAGTAGTAATGAAAAACTGTTTTTT
size: .; V: TRBV30; length: 13; D: .; J: TRBJ1-1; CDR3: CAWRETVNTEAFF; DNA: TGTGCCTGGAGGGAGACAGTGAACACTGAAGCTTTCTTT
size: .; V: TRBV7-9; length: 18; D: .; J: TRBJ2-1; CDR3: CASSLGSFRDFAYNEQFF; DNA: TGTGCCAGCAGCTTAGGGAGTTTTCGGGACTTCGCCTACAATGAGCAGTTCTTC
size: .; V: TRBV10-3; length: 13; D: .; J: TRBJ2-1; CDR3: CAISERWANEQFF; DNA: TGTGCCATCAGTGAGCGCTGGGCTAATGAGCAGTTCTTC
size: few; V: TRBV28; length: 14; D: .; J: TRBJ2-7; CDR3: CASSFPEDYYEQYF; DNA: TGTGCCAGCAGTTTTCCCGAGGACTATTACGAGCAGTACTTC
size: .; V: TRBV28; length: 16; D: .; J: TRBJ2-5; CDR3: CASSFPGDHERETQYF; DNA: TGTGCCAGCAGTTTCCCGGGGGACCACGAGCGGGAGACCCAGTACTTC
size: .; V: TRBV28; length: 14; D: TRBD2; J: TRBJ2-1; CDR3: CASSLASGLHEQFF; DNA: TGTGCCAGCAGTTTAGCTAGCGGTTTACATGAGCAGTTCTTC
size: .; V: TRBV11-2; length: 15; D: TRBD2; J: TRBJ2-2; CDR3: CASSFAGANTGELFF; DNA: TGTGCCAGCAGCTTCGCGGGAGCTAACACCGGGGAGCTGTTTTTT
size: .; V: TRBV7-3; length: 15; D: TRBD1; J: TRBJ1-2; CDR3: CASSPTGQEDYGYTF; DNA: TGTGCCAGCAGCCCCACGGGACAGGAGGACTATGGCTACACCTTC
size: .; V: TRBV27; length: 14; D: .; J: TRBJ2-2; CDR3: CASSLSRVTGELFF; DNA: TGTGCCAGCAGTTTGAGCCGTGTCACCGGGGAGCTGTTTTTT
size: .; V: TRBV28; length: 15; D: TRBD1; J: TRBJ2-7; CDR3: CASSTPGQGPYEQYF; DNA: TGTGCCAGCAGTACCCCGGGACAGGGGCCCTACGAGCAGTACTTC
size: .; V: TRBV15; length: 14; D: .; J: TRBJ1-4; CDR3: CATSRGQPNEKLFF; DNA: TGTGCCACCAGCAGAGGACAGCCTAATGAAAAACTGTTTTTT
size: .; V: TRBV4-1; length: 15; D: .; J: TRBJ2-7; CDR3: CASSQESRPAYEQYF; DNA: TGCGCCAGCAGCCAAGAATCGCGCCCTGCCTACGAGCAGTACTTC